The T cell receptor (beta chain) under discussion was sequenced for a study of cytomegalovirus exposure and HLA in healthy donors. The study ran its PCR with 60 Vbeta and 13 Jbeta primers. Method: immunoSEQ multiplex PCR; TCRdb's copy keeps in-frame clones and lacks some. This sample has some 130,000 clones, with 65% to 80% found just once. This clone was seen only a few times. There are 15 residues in the CDR3. V lost 3 bases to trimming and J lost 4 bases, with 13 bases between them. Germline CDR1 reads MDHEN; CDR2 reads SYDVKM. It was healthy bone marrow donors who served as donors. Sequences were obtained from PBMCs. The origin of this receptor is a human donor in good health. V usage is TRBV28 and J usage is TRBJ2-1, with a possible D match to TRBD2 (6 bases). The CDR3 spells CASSLAGRTYNEQFF. DNA of the CDR3: TGTGCCAGCAGTTTGGCGGGACGAACTTACAATGAGCAGTTCTTC. The full variable domain, with the rest looked up from reference TRBV28 and TRBJ2-1, is DVKVTQSSRYLVKRTGEKVFLECVQDMDHENMFWYRQDPGLGLRLIYFSYDVKMKEKGDIPEGYSVSREKKERFSLILESASTNQTSMYLCASSLAGRTYNEQFFGPGTRLTVL.